These 20 T cell receptor beta chains originate from one sample sequenced in a study of blood T cell repertoires in COVID-19. Produced via immunoSEQ multiplex PCR; TCRdb's table is partial and in-frame only. This sample carries 300,000 to 400,000 clones, about 86% of them seen once, and the ten largest clones take 2.5% to 3.5%. The sample comprised peripheral blood. These TCRs come from a man aged 25 to 40 with active or convalescent COVID-19.

The chain combines TRBV5-6 with TRBJ1-5, with D possibly being TRBD1 (5 bases). Trimming took 3 bases from V and 4 from J, leaving 11 bases between them. The CDR3 is made up of 14 amino acids. Looked up from germline, CDR1 is SGHDT and CDR2 is YYEEEE. The CDR3 reads CASSSGYKNQPQHF. The CDR3 DNA is TGTGCCAGCAGCTCAGGGTACAAAAATCAGCCCCAGCATTTT.

The CDR3 sequence is CASSPRPSGGRNEQFF. The CDR3 DNA is TGTGCCAGCTCACCACGTCCTAGCGGGGGGCGCAATGAGCAGTTCTTC. The gene calls are TRBV18 and TRBJ2-1; 11 bases map to TRBD2. Trimming cost V 1 base and J 6 bases; bases outside gene matches: 5. The CDR3 consists of 16 residues. CDR1 is KGHSH, CDR2 LQKENI, per germline.

The V and J genes are TRBV16 and TRBJ1-6; D is unresolved. CDR3 length: 16 amino acids. The germline gives CDR1 KGHSY, CDR2 FQNENV. Trimming left V 1 base short and J 8 bases short, with 15 bases between. This chain's CDR3 is CASSQLRKDSDSPLHF. CDR3 in DNA: TGTGCCAGCAGCCAATTAAGAAAAGATTCGGATTCACCCCTCCACTTT.

The gene calls are TRBV14 and TRBJ2-3; the match to TRBD2 covers 12 bases. Per germline, CDR1 SGHDN and CDR2 FVKESK. The V and J ends lost 3 bases and 6 bases, in that order; junction bases with no gene match: 10. CDR3 size: 17 residues. CDR3 sequence: CASSQILLAGGDDTQYF. The CDR3 region has the DNA TGTGCCAGCAGCCAGATCCTACTAGCGGGGGGAGATGATACGCAGTATTTT.

This clone appeared once. J is TRBJ1-6 and V is TRBV9; the D is unclear. This CDR3 is 13 amino acids long. V was pared by 0 bases and J by 8 bases, with 6 bases between. The germline CDR1 and CDR2 sequences are SGDLS and YYNGEE. CDR3 sequence reads: CASSVAVDSPLHF. The CDR3 DNA reads as TGTGCCAGCAGCGTAGCTGTAGATTCACCCCTCCACTTT.

This rearrangement joins TRBV6-5 to TRBJ1-5; 8 positions agree with TRBD1. CDR3 size: 13 residues. V lost 8 bases, J lost 5 bases, and 5 bases stayed unmatched. Germline V CDR1 and CDR2: MNHEY, SVGAGI. In DNA form, the CDR3 reads TGTGCCAGCCAGACAGGGGTTTATCAGCCCCAGCATTTT. Translation: CASQTGVYQPQHF.

The rearrangement links TRBV12-3 or TRBV12-4 to TRBJ1-6; 7 bases align to TRBD1. Germline trimming cut 5 bases from V and 10 bases from J; bases unmatched to any gene: 5. This CDR3 is built from 13 residues. DNA for the CDR3: TGTGCCAGCAGTATAACAGGGGACTCACCCCTCCACTTT. Amino acid sequence: CASSITGDSPLHF.

The genes are TRBV9 and TRBJ2-7; 9 nucleotides align to TRBD1. Trimming removed 3 bases from V and 6 bases from J; junction bases left unmatched: 4. Germline lookup yields CDR1 SGDLS and CDR2 YYNGEE. The CDR3 contains 13 residues. CDR3 amino acids: CASSETGGSEQYF. The CDR3 region has the DNA TGTGCCAGCAGCGAGACAGGGGGGTCCGAGCAGTACTTC.

The chain is built from TRBV4-1 and TRBJ2-5; TRBD1 agrees at 8 bases. V shed 3 bases and J 4 bases; nucleotides not matched to a gene: 7. This CDR3 region has 15 residues. CDR1 is MGHRA and CDR2 is YSYEKL in the germline V gene. As DNA, the CDR3 is TGCGCCAGCAGCCAGATCAGGGGGCACGGAGAGACCCAGTACTTC. It translates to CASSQIRGHGETQYF.

CDR3 nucleotides: TGTGCCAGCAGCTTTGCGTCTACCACCTACGAGCAGTACTTC. It yields the protein CASSFASTTYEQYF. The rearrangement links TRBV7-2 to TRBJ2-7; D not resolved. V lost 3 bases and J 2 bases, leaving 11 bases between the germline ends. Looked up from germline, CDR1 is SGHTA and CDR2 is FQGNSA. This CDR3 has 14 residues.

The rearrangement links TRBV6-5 to TRBJ1-1; possibly TRBD1 for D (6 bases). V was trimmed by 4 bases and J by 7 bases, leaving 16 bases between them. Germline CDR1 reads MNHEY; CDR2 reads SVGAGI. The CDR3 length is 14 residues. The DNA of the CDR3 is TGTGCCAGCAGTTTATCTCCTTACAGGGTTGAAGCTTTCTTT. Residues: CASSLSPYRVEAFF.

The V gene is TRBV24-1, the J gene TRBJ2-3; 8 positions match TRBD1. The germline V gene has CDR1 KGHDR and CDR2 SFDVKD. The CDR3 covers 15 residues. Losses at the gene ends were 8 bases for V and 2 bases for J; bases not matched to a gene: 8. CDR3 coding DNA: TGTGCCACCAAGGGCGGGACAGGATACACAGATACGCAGTATTTT. Encoded protein: CATKGGTGYTDTQYF.

The V gene is TRBV28, the J gene TRBJ2-1, with TRBD2 matching 13 bases. The CDR3 has 16 amino acids. V shed 0 bases, J shed 10 bases, and the junction held 6 bases outside the gene matches. Per germline, CDR1 MDHEN and CDR2 SYDVKM. CDR3 sequence: CASSLWTSGRPGEQFF. CDR3 nucleotides: TGTGCCAGCAGTTTATGGACTAGCGGGAGGCCCGGGGAGCAGTTCTTC. The full variable domain, with the rest looked up from reference TRBV28 and TRBJ2-1, is DVKVTQSSRYLVKRTGEKVFLECVQDMDHENMFWYRQDPGLGLRLIYFSYDVKMKEKGDIPEGYSVSREKKERFSLILESASTNQTSMYLCASSLWTSGRPGEQFFGPGTRLTVL.

This clone was seen only once. The chain links TRBV28 to TRBJ2-3; 7 bases match TRBD1. Germline V CDR1 and CDR2: MDHEN, SYDVKM. J lost 1 base, V lost 2 bases, and 3 bases had no gene match. There are 15 residues in the CDR3. The CDR3 spells CASSLEGARTDTQYF. Here the CDR3 DNA reads TGTGCCAGCAGTTTAGAGGGGGCCCGCACAGATACGCAGTATTTT.

The DNA for the CDR3 is TGTGCCAGCAGCCAACAGGGGTCGAATGGCTACACCTTC. It specifies CASSQQGSNGYTF. The gene calls are TRBV3-1 (or the pseudogene TRBV3-2) and TRBJ1-2, with D perhaps matching TRBD1 (6 bases). The length of the CDR3 is 13 residues. Per the germline V gene, CDR1 is LGHDT and CDR2 is YNNKEL (reference sequence). V lost 2 bases and J lost 6, with 10 bases in between.

The V and J genes are TRBV7-7 and TRBJ2-7, with TRBD2 matching over 13 bases. The CDR3 contains 15 residues. The germline V gene encodes CDR1 SSHAT and CDR2 FNYEAQ (reference sequence). Unmatched junction bases numbered 10, after V lost 5 bases and J lost 9 bases. The CDR3 sequence is CASSPGTSGVRGQYF. In DNA, the CDR3 is TGTGCCAGCAGCCCGGGGACTAGCGGGGTCCGGGGGCAGTACTTC.

The chain couples TRBV7-2 to TRBJ2-1; 9 positions agree with TRBD2. Germline CDR1 and CDR2: SGHTA and FQGNSA. The CDR3 is made up of 16 amino acids. The junction had 3 bases not matched to a gene; V was cut back by 1 base and J by 2 bases. This chain's CDR3 is CASSLGGGRAYNEQFF. As DNA, the CDR3 is TGTGCCAGCAGCTTAGGTGGCGGGAGGGCCTACAATGAGCAGTTCTTC. Variable domain in full (rest from reference TRBV7-2 and TRBJ2-1): GAGVSQSPSNKVTEKGKDVELRCDPISGHTALYWYRQSLGQGLEFLIYFQGNSAPDKSGLPSDRFSAERTGGSVSTLTIQRTQQEDSAVYLCASSLGGGRAYNEQFFGPGTRLTVL.

This chain uses TRBV4-2 with TRBJ1-5, with D uncertain. V gave up 0 bases and J gave up 3 bases, with 9 bases separating them. CDR1 is LGHNA and CDR2 is YNFKEQ in the germline V gene. The CDR3 covers 15 residues. This chain's CDR3 is CASSQDWQNNQPQHF. CDR3 nucleotide sequence: TGTGCCAGCAGCCAAGATTGGCAGAACAATCAGCCCCAGCATTTT.

This clone was seen once. The chain uses TRBV5-4 and TRBJ2-5, with 7 bases that match TRBD2. The CDR3 consists of 14 residues. V trimming: 1 base; J trimming: 5 bases; junction bases outside the gene matches: 5. Germline values: CDR1 SGHNT, CDR2 YYREEE (reference sequence). Written as DNA, the CDR3 is TGTGCCAGCAGCTTGTGGGCTAGCGGCGAGACCCAGTACTTC. It translates to CASSLWASGETQYF.

This clone was found once. The genes are TRBV12-3 or TRBV12-4 and TRBJ2-1, with a weak D call TRBD2 (5 bases). V dropped 2 bases and J dropped 6 bases, with 8 bases sitting between them. The CDR3 is made up of 13 amino acids. CDR3: CASSLRGLNEQFF. The DNA for the CDR3 is TGTGCCAGCAGTTTACGGGGTCTCAATGAGCAGTTCTTC.